Each of the 22 T cell receptor beta chains below was sequenced from the same sample in a study of PD-1 blockade in classical Hodgkin lymphoma. Sequenced by immunoSEQ multiplex PCR; TCRdb stores in-frame clones only, minus some. The profile shows more than 10,000 clones, roughly 90% of them singletons. Regarding time point: cycle 4 day 1 (C4D1), after five to seven weeks of nivolumab. Brentuximab vedotin exposure varied among the patients, all of whom had relapsed after autologous stem cell transplantation. Thawed PBMCs underwent magnetic negative selection to yield purified CD4+ T cells. Sequences were derived from CD4+ T cells from blood, sampled before the fourth cycle of nivolumab. The source is a human donor with classical Hodgkin lymphoma.

The chain uses TRBV5-1 and TRBJ2-7, with D perhaps TRBD1 (6 bases). This CDR3 comprises 15 residues. Germline V gene lookup returns CDR1 SGHRS and CDR2 YFSETQ. Trimming removed 0 bases at V and 3 bases at J, with 13 bases between. The CDR3 DNA reads as TGCGCCAGCAGCTTGGCCCGGACAGCCTTCTACGAGCAGTACTTC. It translates to CASSLARTAFYEQYF.

The chain is built from TRBV2 and TRBJ1-6; D perhaps matches TRBD1 (5 bases). Germline assignment: CDR1 SNHLY and CDR2 FYNNEI. The CDR3 is made up of 13 amino acids. V shed 9 bases and J shed 9 bases, with 15 bases lying between them. The CDR3 DNA reads as TGTGCCAGTGAACAGGACTCGGGTTCACCCCTCCACTTT. Encoded protein: CASEQDSGSPLHF.

The rearrangement uses TRBV30 and TRBJ2-4; D is possibly TRBD1 (5 bases). Germline V gene data show CDR1 as GTSNPN and CDR2 as SVGIG (reference sequence). V gave up 4 bases and J gave up 0 bases, with 10 bases separating them. The CDR3 totals 14 residues. In DNA, the CDR3 is TGTGCCTGGACGGCAGGGCTAGCCAAAAACATTCAGTACTTC. It codes for CAWTAGLAKNIQYF.

The CDR3 nucleotides read TGTGCCAGCAGCAAATTATCGGGACACTACAACAATGAGCAGTTCTTC. Translated: CASSKLSGHYNNEQFF. The genes are TRBV21-1 and TRBJ2-1; the table assigns TRBD1, which was not confirmed against the DNA. TRBV21-1 is a recognized pseudogene. The CDR3 covers 16 residues.

This clone came up a few times. This same CDR3 is encoded by further DNA sequences in the sample. This chain joins TRBV11-2 and TRBJ1-5; D remains unclear. The V and J ends lost 5 bases and 2 bases respectively, with 7 bases between them. CDR3 length: 13 amino acids. Germline CDR1 and CDR2: SGHAT and FQNNGV. The CDR3 loop reads CASSPGGNQPQHF. The CDR3 DNA is TGTGCCAGCAGCCCCGGGGGCAATCAGCCCCAGCATTTT.

This chain connects TRBV7-2 to TRBJ2-1; TRBD2 matches 10 bases. The CDR3 is made up of 15 amino acids. Germline loops: CDR1 SGHTA, CDR2 FQGNSA. The V and J ends lost 5 bases and 5 bases, in that order; junction bases with no gene match: 6. The CDR3 here is CASSRQAGGHNEQFF. The CDR3 DNA reads TGTGCCAGCAGCCGACAAGCGGGGGGGCACAATGAGCAGTTCTTC.

This clone was seen just once. The genes are TRBV9 and TRBJ2-7; 8 bases are shared with TRBD2. J gave up 4 bases and V 0 bases, and 12 bases lay outside the gene matches. The length of the CDR3 is 17 residues. CDR1 and CDR2 (germline): SGDLS, YYNGEE. The CDR3 region is CASSVGKLAGITYEQYF. CDR3 nucleotide sequence: TGTGCCAGCAGCGTAGGGAAATTAGCGGGGATTACTTACGAGCAGTACTTC. The full variable domain, completed using reference TRBV9 and TRBJ2-7, is DSGVTQTPKHLITATGQRVTLRCSPRSGDLSVYWYQQSLDQGLQFLIQYYNGEERAKGNILERFSAQQFPDLHSELNLSSLELGDSALYFCASSVGKLAGITYEQYFGPGTRLTVT.

J is TRBJ2-6 and V is TRBV5-4, with D tentatively TRBD1 (5 bases). CDR3 length equals 15 residues. CDR1 is SGHNT, CDR2 YYREEE, per germline (reference sequence). The V and J ends lost 5 bases and 2 bases respectively, with 11 bases between them. CDR3 bases: TGTGCCAGCAGACACCCAGGGACTGGGGCCAACGTCCTGACTTTC. Its protein product is CASRHPGTGANVLTF.

The chain combines TRBV5-6 with TRBJ2-1, with 16 bases aligning to TRBD2. Trimming took 0 bases from V and 7 from J; bases not matched to a gene: 7. The CDR3 runs to 18 residues. From germline, CDR1 is SGHDT and CDR2 YYEEEE. For the CDR3, the DNA is TGTGCCAGCAGCTTGGCCCGGGGACTAGCGGGGGGGCGTAATGAGCAGTTCTTC. Translated, it gives CASSLARGLAGGRNEQFF.

The chain joins TRBV5-4 to TRBJ2-1; D uncertain. Trimming took off 0 bases at V and 2 bases at J, with 9 bases between the two ends. The CDR3 has 15 amino acids. Germline CDR1 is SGHNT and CDR2 is YYREEE (reference sequence). The CDR3 protein is CASSLALQAYNEQFF. The CDR3 DNA follows: TGTGCCAGCAGCTTGGCTCTCCAAGCCTACAATGAGCAGTTCTTC.

J is TRBJ2-5 and V is TRBV7-2, with 11 bases fitting TRBD2. Germline CDR1 and CDR2: SGHTA and FQGNSA. With V trimmed by 4 bases and J by 5 bases, 6 bases remained unmatched. The CDR3 has 15 residues. The DNA for the CDR3 is TGTGCCAGCAGCTATAGCGGGAGGGCCTGGGAGACCCAGTACTTC. Its protein product is CASSYSGRAWETQYF.

The V gene is TRBV18, the J gene TRBJ2-2, with D perhaps assigned TRBD1 or TRBD2 (7 bases each). Germline V gene data show CDR1 as KGHSH and CDR2 as LQKENI. Trimming stripped 1 base from V and 0 bases from J, with 24 bases between. This CDR3 is built from 21 residues. The CDR3 spells CASSPRDSFRLAVANTGELFF. The CDR3 nucleotides read TGTGCCAGCTCACCACGGGACAGTTTTAGACTAGCAGTCGCGAACACCGGGGAGCTGTTTTTT.

V is TRBV5-4 and J is TRBJ2-7; 11 bases line up with TRBD2. The CDR3 is 17 residues long. CDR1 and CDR2 from the germline V gene are SGHNT and YYREEE (reference sequence). V lost 0 bases, J lost 4 bases, and 9 bases stayed unmatched. Here the CDR3 DNA reads TGTGCCAGCAGCTTGGGGCTAGCGGGAGGATCGATATACGAGCAGTACTTC. Amino acid sequence: CASSLGLAGGSIYEQYF.

The gene calls are TRBV6-1 and TRBJ1-3; D may be TRBD1 (5 bases). V was pared by 3 bases and J by 2 bases, with 5 bases between. This CDR3 is built from 13 residues. Per the germline V gene, CDR1 is MNHNS and CDR2 is SASEGT. Here the CDR3 DNA reads TGTGCCAGCAGTGAGGGGGCTGGAAACACCATATATTTT. This sequence encodes CASSEGAGNTIYF.

The chain joins TRBV9 to TRBJ1-3; possible D gene TRBD1, 6 bases. Trimming pared 0 bases from V and 2 bases from J, leaving 9 bases between. Germline lookup yields CDR1 SGDLS and CDR2 YYNGEE. CDR3 size: 15 residues. Here the CDR3 reads CASSVGAGAGNTIYF. In DNA, the CDR3 is TGTGCCAGCAGCGTAGGGGCAGGGGCTGGAAACACCATATATTTT.

V usage is TRBV18 and J usage is TRBJ2-2; D remains ambiguous. Germline V gene data show CDR1 as KGHSH and CDR2 as LQKENI. This CDR3 is built from 16 residues. V was trimmed by 3 bases and J by 4 bases, leaving 15 bases between them. CDR3 protein: CASSPLPGRFTGELFF. In DNA form, the CDR3 reads TGTGCCAGCTCACCCCTCCCCGGACGGTTCACCGGGGAGCTGTTTTTT.

The rearrangement links TRBV5-1 to TRBJ1-2; D possibly corresponds to TRBD1 (5 bases). The CDR3 has 14 residues. The V gene lost 4 bases and the J gene lost 8 bases, with 18 bases spanning the gap. CDR1 and CDR2 (germline): SGHRS, YFSETQ. The CDR3 protein is CASSPEGRAYGYTF. For the CDR3, the DNA is TGCGCCAGCAGCCCGGAGGGGCGGGCCTACGGCTACACCTTC.

The V gene is TRBV5-1, the J gene TRBJ2-1; 11 positions match TRBD2. CDR3 size: 17 residues. Germline assignment: CDR1 SGHRS and CDR2 YFSETQ. The ends lost 0 bases at V and 1 base at J; junction bases unmatched: 3. The CDR3, as DNA: TGCGCCAGCAGCTTGGGAGGGACTAGCGGATCCTACAATGAGCAGTTCTTC. Translating it yields CASSLGGTSGSYNEQFF.

This chain links TRBV7-9 with TRBJ1-3; 9 nucleotides match TRBD1. Trimming took 1 base from V and 3 from J; bases not matched to a gene: 7. This CDR3 region has 17 residues. From germline, CDR1 is SEHNR and CDR2 FQNEAQ (reference sequence). The CDR3 DNA follows: TGTGCCAGCAGCTTAGTGGCGACAGGGGGAGTTGGAAACACCATATATTTT. Its protein product is CASSLVATGGVGNTIYF. The full variable domain, completed using reference TRBV7-9 and TRBJ1-3, is DTGVSQNPRHKITKRGQNVTFRCDPISEHNRLYWYRQTLGQGPEFLTYFQNEAQLEKSRLLSDRFSAERPKGSFSTLEIQRTEQGDSAMYLCASSLVATGGVGNTIYFGEGSWLTVV.

V usage is TRBV5-1 and J usage is TRBJ2-5; 15 nucleotides agree with TRBD2. The CDR3 spans 16 residues. The germline V gene has CDR1 SGHRS and CDR2 YFSETQ. V shed 3 bases and J 1 base; nucleotides not matched to a gene: 1. The CDR3 DNA follows: TGCGCCAGCAGCTCGGGACTAGCGGGAGGCCAAGAGACCCAGTACTTC. Protein: CASSSGLAGGQETQYF.

This chain links TRBV18 with TRBJ1-2; D is possibly TRBD1 (6 bases). Trimming stripped 2 bases from V and 7 bases from J, with 11 bases between. This CDR3 contains 13 residues. Looked up from germline, CDR1 is KGHSH and CDR2 is LQKENI. This CDR3 reads CASSPARGGGYTF. The CDR3 DNA sequence: TGTGCCAGCTCACCAGCGAGGGGGGGTGGCTACACCTTC. The full variable domain, in which reference TRBV18 and TRBJ1-2 provide the parts outside the CDR3, is NAGVMQNPRHLVRRRGQEARLRCSPMKGHSHVYWYRQLPEEGLKFMVYLQKENIIDESGMPKERFSAEFPKEGPSILRIQQVVRGDSAAYFCASSPARGGGYTFGSGTRLTVV.

The chain couples TRBV5-6 to TRBJ2-5; a possible D gene is TRBD2 (5 bases). The V end lost 4 bases, the J end lost 0 bases, and 13 bases lay between the germline ends. Germline assignment: CDR1 SGHDT and CDR2 YYEEEE. CDR3 length: 15 amino acids. CDR3: CASSPLTRNQETQYF. DNA for the CDR3: TGTGCCAGCAGCCCTCTTACTAGGAACCAAGAGACCCAGTACTTC.